The 7 T cell receptor beta chains below come from one sample, sequenced in a study of vaccination effects on CD4 cells after COVID-19. Which antigens these TCRs recognize remains unknown. CD4+ T cell isolation took place after 10 days of culture. Participants got two doses of BNT162b2 or mRNA-1273 vaccine. Clones were read by immunoSEQ multiplex PCR, and TCRdb kept only the in-frame ones, dropping some. This table holds 35,000 to 55,000 clones, about three quarters found once. The source material was CD4+ T cells from PBMCs cultured without peptide, sampled after COVID-19 vaccination. The receptors were gathered from a human donor who received a COVID-19 vaccine.

V and J are TRBV6-5 and TRBJ1-1, with 10 bases lining up with TRBD1. The CDR3 has 15 amino acids. Trimming took 4 bases from V and 0 from J; bases not matched to a gene: 2. In germline, CDR1 is MNHEY, CDR2 SVGAGI. The DNA for the CDR3 is TGTGCCAGCAGTTTCGGGACAGGGGTGAACACTGAAGCTTTCTTT. The encoded protein is CASSFGTGVNTEAFF.

The chain links TRBV28 to TRBJ2-7, with 8 bases that match TRBD1. This CDR3 region has 13 residues. The germline V gene encodes CDR1 MDHEN and CDR2 SYDVKM. V shed 4 bases, J shed 2 bases, and the junction held 1 base outside the gene matches. The CDR3: CASSSGGTYEQYF. The DNA for the CDR3 is TGTGCCAGCAGTTCAGGGGGCACCTACGAGCAGTACTTC.

The sample holds a few counts of this clone. The rearrangement links TRBV7-7 to TRBJ1-3, with D hard to call. The CDR3 has 16 residues. Germline lookup yields CDR1 SSHAT and CDR2 FNYEAQ (reference sequence). V was pared by 0 bases and J by 0 bases, with 9 bases between. The CDR3 spells CASSLAIPSSGNTIYF. CDR3 nucleotides: TGTGCCAGCAGCTTAGCGATTCCCAGCTCTGGAAACACCATATATTTT.

In this sample, this clone turned up once. The V gene is TRBV20-1, the J gene TRBJ2-5; tentative D call: TRBD2 (5 bases). There are 14 residues in the CDR3. Germline CDR1 is DFQATT and CDR2 is SNEGSKA (reference sequence). V was pared by 6 bases and J by 4 bases, with 18 bases between. DNA for the CDR3: TGCAGTGCCAGTAGTGTGAGGGAGCTAGAGACCCAGTACTTC. Its translation is CSASSVRELETQYF.

This clone has only a few counts. This chain connects TRBV7-9 to TRBJ2-1, with 9 bases lining up with TRBD1. CDR1 is SEHNR, CDR2 FQNEAQ, per germline (reference sequence). This CDR3 spans 14 amino acids. V was clipped by 5 bases and J by 5 bases; unmatched bases: 4. CDR3 loop: CASSRQGVNNEQFF. CDR3 bases: TGTGCCAGCAGCAGACAGGGGGTGAACAATGAGCAGTTCTTC.

This clone appeared a few times. In DNA, the CDR3 is TGTGCCAGCAACCCGGGACAGGGCGAAGAGACCCAGTACTTC. Protein sequence: CASNPGQGEETQYF. The V gene is TRBV6-6, the J gene TRBJ2-5, with 9 bases identical to TRBD1. Looked up from germline, CDR1 is MNHNY and CDR2 is SVGAGI (reference sequence). The CDR3 spans 14 residues. With 7 bases clipped from V and 3 bases from J, the junction kept 6 bases outside the gene matches.

The count of this clone is one. This chain connects TRBV5-1 to TRBJ2-7; D perhaps matches TRBD1 (5 bases). Germline CDR1 reads SGHRS; CDR2 reads YFSETQ. V lost 4 bases and J lost 3, with 14 bases in between. CDR3 length equals 14 residues. Here the CDR3 reads CASSPGARRYEQYF. CDR3 in DNA: TGCGCCAGCAGCCCTGGGGCTCGTCGCTACGAGCAGTACTTC.